The 16 T cell receptor beta chains reported below all come from one sample, sequenced in a study of T cells in localized non-small cell lung cancer. Produced via immunoSEQ multiplex PCR; TCRdb's table is partial and in-frame only. The sample yields 20,000 to 30,000 clones, approximately 87% seen once. The starting material was peripheral blood, obtained before any cancer treatment. The receptors were sampled from a woman aged 35 to 70 with stage I lung adenocarcinoma.

The J gene is TRBJ1-5, the V gene TRBV5-1; D is perhaps TRBD1 (6 bases). V shed 0 bases and J shed 2 bases, with 9 bases lying between them. This CDR3 contains 15 residues. In germline, CDR1 is SGHRS, CDR2 YFSETQ. The DNA for the CDR3 is TGCGCCAGCAGCTTGGACGGGGGCGGCAATCAGCCCCAGCATTTT. Its protein is CASSLDGGGNQPQHF.

CDR3 sequence: CASSQESLQGVDEQFF. CDR3 coding DNA: TGTGCCAGCAGCCAAGAATCCCTACAGGGGGTGGATGAGCAGTTCTTC. The rearrangement joins TRBV14 to TRBJ2-1; 8 bases are a match to TRBD1. This CDR3 spans 16 amino acids. Germline V gene lookup returns CDR1 SGHDN and CDR2 FVKESK. The V segment lost 0 bases and the J segment 8 bases; nucleotides outside the gene matches: 9.

The chain has TRBV4-3 and TRBJ2-3; 9 bases are shared with TRBD2. This CDR3 is built from 16 residues. Germline V gives CDR1 LGHNA, CDR2 YSLEER. V was clipped by 1 base and J by 5 bases; unmatched bases: 7. The CDR3 DNA reads as TGCGCCAGCAGCCAAGGGGCGCGGGGGGGCGAAGATACGCAGTATTTT. Amino acids: CASSQGARGGEDTQYF.

V gene TRBV11-3 combines with J gene TRBJ1-1, with D uncertain. The length of the CDR3 is 12 residues. The V gene lost 6 bases and the J gene lost 2 bases, with 7 bases spanning the gap. Germline CDR1 and CDR2: SGHNT and YENEEA. The CDR3 nucleotides read TGTGCCAGCAGGGGTTTCAACACTGAAGCTTTCTTT. This encodes CASRGFNTEAFF.

The J gene is TRBJ1-1, the V gene TRBV27, with D unresolved. The CDR3 is made up of 14 amino acids. V was shortened by 2 bases and J by 1 base, with 8 bases between the two germline ends. Germline-derived CDR1 and CDR2 are MNHEY and SMNVEV (reference sequence). DNA for the CDR3: TGTGCCAGCAGTTTAGTTTCTACGAACACTGAAGCTTTCTTT. It codes for CASSLVSTNTEAFF.

The chain employs TRBV30 and TRBJ1-1, with D possibly being TRBD1 (5 bases). CDR3 length: 13 residues. Between the trimmed V and J ends, which lost 4 bases and 6 bases, there was a span of 15 bases. Per germline, CDR1 GTSNPN and CDR2 SVGIG (reference sequence). The CDR3 reads CAWTRNRGSEAFF. The DNA for the CDR3 is TGTGCCTGGACCCGGAATAGGGGTTCTGAAGCTTTCTTT.

The V call is TRBV19, the J call TRBJ2-1; 10 positions match TRBD2. The V gene end was trimmed by 6 bases and the J gene end by 1 base; junction bases not matched to a gene: 9. Germline CDR1 is LNHDA and CDR2 is SQIVND (reference sequence). The CDR3 is 17 residues long. The CDR3 DNA is TGTGCCAGTAGCCACCCTCTAGCGGGGGCTTCCTACAATGAGCAGTTCTTC. Its translation is CASSHPLAGASYNEQFF.

The rearrangement links TRBV10-3 to TRBJ1-2; possibly TRBD1 for D (6 bases). Germline CDR1 reads ENHRY; CDR2 reads SYGVKD. The V end lost 10 bases, the J end lost 4 bases, and 13 bases lay between the germline ends. The CDR3 extends over 12 amino acids. CDR3 protein: CATGTGSYGYTF. The CDR3 DNA reads TGTGCCACGGGAACAGGGAGCTATGGCTACACCTTC.

By sample fraction, this clone is medium-sized. V usage is TRBV14 and J usage is TRBJ2-1, with unresolved D. This CDR3 is 13 amino acids long. V dropped 1 base and J dropped 4 bases, with 5 bases sitting between them. CDR1 SGHDN and CDR2 FVKESK come from the germline V gene. The CDR3 DNA reads as TGTGCCAGCAGCCAAGGACCATACAATGAGCAGTTCTTC. Amino acids: CASSQGPYNEQFF. Full variable domain (outside the CDR3, taken from reference TRBV14 and TRBJ2-1): EAGVTQFPSHSVIEKGQTVTLRCDPISGHDNLYWYRRVMGKEIKFLLHFVKESKQDESGMPNNRFLAERTGGTYSTLKVQPAELEDSGVYFCASSQGPYNEQFFGPGTRLTVL.

This chain links TRBV5-1 with TRBJ2-5, with 7 bases identical to TRBD1. Unmatched junction bases numbered 6, after V lost 3 bases and J lost 4 bases. This CDR3 comprises 14 residues. Germline CDR1 is SGHRS and CDR2 is YFSETQ. CDR3 protein: CASSSGQTTETQYF. The DNA for the CDR3 is TGCGCCAGCAGCTCGGGACAGACGACAGAGACCCAGTACTTC.

This chain joins TRBV9 and TRBJ2-7; D is undetermined. Germline CDR1 reads SGDLS; CDR2 reads YYNGEE. Trimming stripped 0 bases from V and 2 bases from J, with 6 bases between. CDR3 length: 13 residues. The chain's CDR3 is CASSVGPPYEQYF. CDR3 DNA: TGTGCCAGCAGCGTAGGTCCTCCCTACGAGCAGTACTTC.

This clone was seen more than once but under ten times. V gene TRBV5-4 combines with J gene TRBJ2-4, with D perhaps given as TRBD1 or TRBD2 (5 bases each). Germline V CDR1 and CDR2: SGHNT, YYREEE (reference sequence). The CDR3 length is 15 residues. The germline V and J ends were trimmed by 2 bases and 2 bases, with 11 bases remaining between them. The chain's CDR3 is CASSFSGTSKNIQYF. In nucleotides, the CDR3 is TGTGCCAGCAGCTTTTCCGGGACCTCCAAAAACATTCAGTACTTC.

The V and J genes are TRBV11-2 and TRBJ1-1; maybe TRBD1 (5 bases). This CDR3 spans 14 amino acids. With 5 bases removed from V and 2 bases from J, the gap between germline ends came to 12 bases. Germline-derived CDR1 and CDR2 are SGHAT and FQNNGV. The CDR3 spells CASSPYRNNTEAFF. The CDR3 coding sequence is TGTGCCAGCAGCCCTTACAGGAATAACACTGAAGCTTTCTTT. The complete variable domain, with remaining parts taken from reference TRBV11-2 and TRBJ1-1, reads EAGVAQSPRYKIIEKRQSVAFWCNPISGHATLYWYQQILGQGPKLLIQFQNNGVVDDSQLPKDRFSAERLKGVDSTLKIQPAKLEDSAVYLCASSPYRNNTEAFFGQGTRLTVV.

A note on this clone: This same CDR3 is encoded by further DNA sequences in the sample. The chain links TRBV7-2 to TRBJ1-1; TRBD1 matches 7 bases. J gave up 3 bases and V 4 bases, and 2 bases lay outside the gene matches. Germline values: CDR1 SGHTA, CDR2 FQGNSA. This CDR3 region has 13 residues. CDR3 amino acids: CASSSQGDTEAFF. CDR3 bases: TGTGCCAGCAGCTCTCAGGGGGACACTGAAGCTTTCTTT.

The genes are TRBV4-1 and TRBJ2-7; TRBD1 matches 7 bases. CDR1 is MGHRA and CDR2 is YSYEKL in the germline V gene. The CDR3 covers 16 residues. The J segment lost 3 bases and the V segment lost 1 base, leaving 9 bases of the junction unmatched. CDR3 loop: CASSQVSGTDIYEQYF. The DNA of the CDR3 is TGCGCCAGCAGCCAAGTCTCCGGGACAGATATCTACGAGCAGTACTTC.

This chain links TRBV5-4 with TRBJ2-5, with D hard to call. Germline V gene lookup returns CDR1 SGHNT and CDR2 YYREEE (reference sequence). The CDR3 totals 13 residues. V lost 2 bases and J lost 4, with 9 bases in between. This CDR3 reads CASSLGRSETQYF. The CDR3 nucleotides are TGTGCCAGCAGCTTAGGACGCTCAGAGACCCAGTACTTC.